Listed here are 26 T cell receptor beta chains from one sample, sequenced in a study of T cell clonotyping in hematopoietic cell transplantation. TCRdb's table, derived via immunoSEQ multiplex PCR, lists solely in-frame clones and lacks some. The sample gives approximately 44,000 clones, 94% of which show up once; 0.85% to 0.9% is in the top ten. Sequencing input: peripheral blood mononuclear cells. The receptors originated from a woman between 45 and 60 years old in good health. Some clones in this sample may be carry-over from other donors' samples.

The J gene is TRBJ2-7, the V gene TRBV5-1; 7 bases match TRBD1. The CDR3 sequence is 15 residues long. V was clipped by 3 bases and J by 0 bases; unmatched bases: 6. Germline V gives CDR1 SGHRS, CDR2 YFSETQ. The CDR3 DNA reads TGCGCCAGCAGCTCCCGACAGGGTAGCTCCTACGAGCAGTACTTC. Its protein is CASSSRQGSSYEQYF.

Only one count was recorded for this clone. The chain has TRBV5-5 and TRBJ1-2; tentative D call: TRBD1 (5 bases). This CDR3 has 13 amino acids. Germline V gives CDR1 SGHKS, CDR2 YYEKEE (reference sequence). V was trimmed by 0 bases and J by 11 bases, leaving 14 bases between them. The CDR3 loop is CASSLEQAFGYTF. CDR3 bases: TGTGCCAGCAGCTTGGAACAGGCCTTCGGGTACACCTTC.

The chain links TRBV4-3 to TRBJ2-3; 7 positions agree with TRBD2. Germline-derived CDR1 and CDR2 are LGHNA and YSLEER. Trimming at V came to 0 bases and at J to 4 bases, leaving 10 bases not matched to a gene. The CDR3 has 17 amino acids. In DNA form, the CDR3 reads TGCGCCAGCAGCCAAGATTCGGTAGGGAGGGATCCAGATACGCAGTATTTT. This translates into CASSQDSVGRDPDTQYF.

The V call is TRBV4-3, the J call TRBJ2-3, with D unresolved. Trimming left V 0 bases short and J 2 bases short, with 9 bases between. This CDR3 comprises 15 residues. Germline V lookup: CDR1 LGHNA, CDR2 YSLEER. CDR3 DNA sequence: TGCGCCAGCAGCCAAGATGACACTTCCACAGATACGCAGTATTTT. This codes for CASSQDDTSTDTQYF.

This chain connects TRBV14 to TRBJ2-5, with D unclear. Germline V lookup: CDR1 SGHDN, CDR2 FVKESK. V dropped 4 bases and J dropped 7 bases, with 13 bases sitting between them. This CDR3 spans 13 amino acids. The CDR3 here is CASSPAKYGTQYF. CDR3 nucleotide sequence: TGTGCCAGCAGCCCAGCCAAGTATGGGACCCAGTACTTC.

The CDR3: CASSPYRPDGELFF. The CDR3, as DNA: TGTGCCAGCAGCCCCTACAGGCCGGACGGGGAGCTGTTTTTT. V usage is TRBV4-2 and J usage is TRBJ2-2; a possible D gene is TRBD1 (5 bases). The CDR3 extends over 14 amino acids. Germline V gene sequence: CDR1 LGHNA, CDR2 YNFKEQ. V was clipped by 4 bases and J by 7 bases, with 13 bases between them.

The J gene is TRBJ2-1, the V gene TRBV6-5; 10 nucleotides align to TRBD1. The length of the CDR3 is 16 residues. The ends lost 0 bases at V and 8 bases at J; junction bases unmatched: 7. CDR1 is MNHEY, CDR2 SVGAGI, per germline. The CDR3 sequence: CASSYSGTGDLDEQFF. The CDR3 nucleotides are TGTGCCAGCAGTTACTCCGGGACAGGGGATTTAGATGAGCAGTTCTTC.

This clone was seen once. The chain couples TRBV2 to TRBJ1-3; 7 nucleotides match TRBD1. The CDR3 is 18 residues long. The junction had 15 bases not matched to a gene; V was cut back by 7 bases and J by 0 bases. The V gene's germline CDR1 is SNHLY and CDR2 FYNNEI. The CDR3 spells CASTGQNKDKSSGNTIYF. The CDR3 region has the DNA TGTGCCAGCACGGGACAGAACAAGGATAAGAGCTCTGGAAACACCATATATTTT. The full variable domain, its missing parts supplied by reference TRBV2 and TRBJ1-3, is EPEVTQTPSHQVTQMGQEVILRCVPISNHLYFYWYRQILGQKVEFLVSFYNNEISEKSEIFDDQFSVERPDGSNFTLKIRSTKLEDSAMYFCASTGQNKDKSSGNTIYFGEGSWLTVV.

The chain links TRBV4-3 to TRBJ2-5; weak D call: TRBD2 (5 bases). The V gene's germline CDR1 is LGHNA and CDR2 YSLEER. The CDR3 sequence is 14 residues long. The V and J ends lost 0 bases and 4 bases respectively, with 9 bases between them. The chain's CDR3 is CASSQDRGGETQYF. CDR3 DNA: TGCGCCAGCAGCCAAGATCGGGGTGGAGAGACCCAGTACTTC.

The genes are TRBV28 and TRBJ1-1; D is unresolved. The CDR3 has 14 residues. V was cut by 8 bases and J by 4 bases, with 17 bases left in between. Germline V lookup: CDR1 MDHEN, CDR2 SYDVKM. CDR3 in DNA: TGTGCCAGCGTGTTGGGGTTAGGGATCACTGAAGCTTTCTTT. Translating gives CASVLGLGITEAFF.

The chain links TRBV11-3 to TRBJ2-7; D might be TRBD2 (6 bases). The CDR3 consists of 16 residues. Trimming removed 2 bases at V and 1 base at J, with 15 bases between. The germline V gene has CDR1 SGHNT and CDR2 YENEEA. The CDR3 loop is CASSLTAGTGSYEQYF. In DNA, the CDR3 is TGTGCCAGCAGCTTAACCGCCGGGACTGGTTCCTACGAGCAGTACTTC.

The genes are TRBV7-9 and TRBJ2-7; 10 bases are shared with TRBD1. The CDR3 is made up of 14 amino acids. The J segment lost 3 bases and the V segment lost 10 bases, leaving 9 bases of the junction unmatched. Germline CDR1 is SEHNR and CDR2 is FQNEAQ (reference sequence). Here the CDR3 reads CATIDRDRGYEQYF. The CDR3 DNA is TGTGCCACCATCGACCGGGACAGGGGCTACGAGCAGTACTTC. The entire variable domain, with the rest obtained from reference TRBV7-9 and TRBJ2-7, is as follows: DTGVSQNPRHKITKRGQNVTFRCDPISEHNRLYWYRQTLGQGPEFLTYFQNEAQLEKSRLLSDRFSAERPKGSFSTLEIQRTEQGDSAMYLCATIDRDRGYEQYFGPGTRLTVT.

This rearrangement joins TRBV5-6 to TRBJ2-3; a weak D match, TRBD1 (5 bases). The germline CDR1 and CDR2 sequences are SGHDT and YYEEEE. Trimming pared 0 bases from V and 6 bases from J, leaving 14 bases between. This CDR3 has 15 residues. CDR3 nucleotide sequence: TGTGCCAGCAGCTTGGCCTCGGGTCCAGGGGATACGCAGTATTTT. The encoded protein is CASSLASGPGDTQYF.

CDR3 nucleotides: TGTGCCAGCAGTACAGACAGTGGGCCCCTCTCTGGAAACACCATATATTTT. Amino acid sequence: CASSTDSGPLSGNTIYF. V is TRBV7-2 and J is TRBJ1-3; weak D call: TRBD1 (5 bases). Germline CDR1 SGHTA, CDR2 FQGNSA. The CDR3 sequence is 17 residues long. The germline V and J ends were trimmed by 6 bases and 0 bases, with 18 bases remaining between them.

The J gene is TRBJ1-1, the V gene TRBV4-1; possible D gene TRBD1, 5 bases. This CDR3 is built from 16 residues. Germline V lookup: CDR1 MGHRA, CDR2 YSYEKL. V lost 0 bases and J lost 2, with 13 bases in between. In DNA, the CDR3 is TGCGCCAGCAGCCAAGAAGTCGGGGGAGTTAACACTGAAGCTTTCTTT. Encoded protein: CASSQEVGGVNTEAFF.

The rearrangement links TRBV4-3 to TRBJ2-2; tentatively, D is TRBD1 (6 bases). Per the germline V gene, CDR1 is LGHNA and CDR2 is YSLEER. The V and J ends lost 3 bases and 4 bases respectively, with 12 bases between them. This CDR3 has 15 amino acids. In DNA, the CDR3 is TGCGCCAGCAGCCAGGGGACACATGGCACCGGGGAGCTGTTTTTT. It is translated as CASSQGTHGTGELFF.

The chain carries TRBV2 and TRBJ2-7, with 8 nucleotides matching TRBD2. Germline assignment: CDR1 SNHLY and CDR2 FYNNEI. This CDR3 region has 12 residues. V dropped 4 bases and J dropped 9; count of bases not matched to a gene: 5. This CDR3 reads CASSGPRGGQYF. CDR3 in DNA: TGTGCCAGCAGTGGGCCTCGGGGGGGGCAGTACTTC.

V and J are TRBV18 and TRBJ1-4; D is undetermined. The CDR3 length is 15 residues. The ends were cut back, 3 bases at V and 6 bases at J, with 14 bases in the middle. In germline, CDR1 is KGHSH, CDR2 LQKENI. The CDR3 loop is CASSPGKLGDEKLFF. The CDR3 DNA reads as TGTGCCAGCTCACCCGGAAAGTTAGGTGATGAAAAACTGTTTTTT.

The rearrangement links TRBV19 to TRBJ1-2, with TRBD1 as a possible D gene (6 bases). Germline CDR1 LNHDA, CDR2 SQIVND (reference sequence). Trimming shortened V by 5 bases and J by 5 bases, and 15 bases separated the two germline ends. The CDR3 totals 14 residues. CDR3 region: CASSDPGAQYGYTF. CDR3 coding DNA: TGTGCCAGTAGTGATCCGGGGGCGCAGTATGGCTACACCTTC.

This chain uses TRBV4-1 with TRBJ1-4; 12 bases are shared with TRBD1. The V gene's germline CDR1 is MGHRA and CDR2 YSYEKL. The CDR3 spans 18 residues. V lost 0 bases, J lost 2 bases, and 4 bases stayed unmatched. The CDR3 sequence: CASSQDGTGGQTNEKLFF. The CDR3 coding sequence is TGCGCCAGCAGCCAAGATGGGACAGGGGGCCAGACTAATGAAAAACTGTTTTTT.

V gene TRBV11-2 combines with J gene TRBJ2-1; no clear D. The CDR3 covers 12 residues. V was clipped by 5 bases and J by 7 bases, with 9 bases between them. From germline, CDR1 is SGHAT and CDR2 FQNNGV. CDR3 loop: CASSPQRNEQFF. CDR3 nucleotide sequence: TGTGCCAGCAGCCCCCAACGGAATGAGCAGTTCTTC.

The rearrangement joins TRBV5-1 to TRBJ1-2, with a tentative D call TRBD1 (5 bases). CDR1 and CDR2 from the germline V gene are SGHRS and YFSETQ. The length of the CDR3 is 12 residues. V was clipped by 1 base and J by 8 bases, with 9 bases between them. CDR3 residues: CASSLSGQGYTF. CDR3 nucleotide sequence: TGCGCCAGCAGCTTGTCGGGGCAGGGCTACACCTTC.

The V call is TRBV5-6, the J call TRBJ1-2, with a tentative D call TRBD1 (5 bases). Germline CDR1 and CDR2: SGHDT and YYEEEE. V lost 1 base to trimming and J lost 9 bases, with 7 bases between them. The CDR3 consists of 11 residues. The CDR3 loop reads CASSLSGSYTF. The CDR3 coding sequence is TGTGCCAGCAGCTTGTCAGGGAGCTACACCTTC.

This chain uses TRBV11-2 with TRBJ1-6; D gene ambiguous. This CDR3 is 16 amino acids long. The V gene's germline CDR1 is SGHAT and CDR2 FQNNGV. Trimming took off 0 bases at V and 3 bases at J, with 9 bases between the two ends. The CDR3 region is CASSLEAGLYNSPLHF. In DNA form, the CDR3 reads TGTGCCAGCAGCTTAGAGGCAGGCCTCTATAATTCACCCCTCCACTTT.

The V gene is TRBV5-4, the J gene TRBJ1-2; D is uncertain. Germline values: CDR1 SGHNT, CDR2 YYREEE (reference sequence). The CDR3 has 15 amino acids. With 0 bases removed from V and 2 bases from J, the gap between germline ends came to 11 bases. The CDR3: CASSLEVGMNYGYTF. In DNA, the CDR3 is TGTGCCAGCAGCTTGGAGGTGGGAATGAACTATGGCTACACCTTC.

This clone was observed once. J is TRBJ2-3 and V is TRBV7-2; D may be TRBD2 (6 bases). V was shortened by 5 bases and J by 1 base, with 10 bases between the two germline ends. This CDR3 contains 14 residues. Germline assignment: CDR1 SGHTA and CDR2 FQGNSA. CDR3 DNA sequence: TGTGCCAGCAGCGCTCAGCGGGGCACAGATACGCAGTATTTT. Encoded protein: CASSAQRGTDTQYF.